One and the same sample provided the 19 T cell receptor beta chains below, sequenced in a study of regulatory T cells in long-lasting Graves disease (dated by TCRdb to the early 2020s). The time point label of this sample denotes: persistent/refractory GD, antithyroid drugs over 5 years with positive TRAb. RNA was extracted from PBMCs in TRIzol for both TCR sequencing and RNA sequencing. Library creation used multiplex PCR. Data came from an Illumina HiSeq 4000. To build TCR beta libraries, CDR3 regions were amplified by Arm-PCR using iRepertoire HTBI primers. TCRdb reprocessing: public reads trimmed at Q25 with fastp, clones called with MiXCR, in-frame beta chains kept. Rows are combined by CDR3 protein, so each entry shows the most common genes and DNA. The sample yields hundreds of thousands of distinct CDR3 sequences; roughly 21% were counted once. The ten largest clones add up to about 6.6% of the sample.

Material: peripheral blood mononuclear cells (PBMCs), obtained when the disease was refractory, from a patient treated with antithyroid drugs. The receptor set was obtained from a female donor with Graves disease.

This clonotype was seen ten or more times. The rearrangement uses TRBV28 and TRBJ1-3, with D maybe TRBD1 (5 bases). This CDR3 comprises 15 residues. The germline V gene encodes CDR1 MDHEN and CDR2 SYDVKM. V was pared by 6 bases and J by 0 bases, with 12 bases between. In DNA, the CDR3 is TGTGCCAGCAGAGAGGACATCTTCTCTGGAAACACCATATATTTT. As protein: CASREDIFSGNTIYF.

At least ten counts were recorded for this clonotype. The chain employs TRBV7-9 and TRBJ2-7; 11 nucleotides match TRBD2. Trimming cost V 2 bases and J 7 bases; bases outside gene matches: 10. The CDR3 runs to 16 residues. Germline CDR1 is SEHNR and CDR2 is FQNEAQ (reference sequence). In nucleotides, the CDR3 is TGTGCCAGCAGCTTATTGGGGACTAGCGGCCCTATGGAGCAGTACTTC. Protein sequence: CASSLLGTSGPMEQYF.

DNA for the CDR3: TGTGCCAGCAGCCACGGACTAGCGGGAGGGGAGACCCAGTACTTC. It yields the protein CASSHGLAGGETQYF. The gene calls are TRBV14 and TRBJ2-5, with 15 bases lining up with TRBD2. Germline V gene sequence: CDR1 SGHDN, CDR2 FVKESK. The CDR3 loop spans 15 amino acids. V shed 3 bases, J shed 5 bases, and the junction held 1 base outside the gene matches.

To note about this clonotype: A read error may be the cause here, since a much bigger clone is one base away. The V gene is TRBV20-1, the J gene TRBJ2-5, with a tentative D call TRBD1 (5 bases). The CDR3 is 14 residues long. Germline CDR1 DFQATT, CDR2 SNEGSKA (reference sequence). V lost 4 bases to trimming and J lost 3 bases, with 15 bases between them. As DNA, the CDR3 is TGCAGTGCTACCAGGGTCAGCGCTAAAGAGACCCAGTACTTC. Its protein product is CSATRVSAKETQYF.

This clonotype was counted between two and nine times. The CDR3 loop reads CASSNQGAWTEAFF. The CDR3, as DNA: TGCGCCAGCAGTAACCAGGGGGCTTGGACTGAAGCTTTCTTT. V is TRBV5-1 and J is TRBJ1-1; 8 bases line up with TRBD1. The trim removed 5 bases at V and 5 bases at J, leaving 8 bases unmatched. CDR3 size: 14 residues. From germline, CDR1 is SGHRS and CDR2 YFSETQ.

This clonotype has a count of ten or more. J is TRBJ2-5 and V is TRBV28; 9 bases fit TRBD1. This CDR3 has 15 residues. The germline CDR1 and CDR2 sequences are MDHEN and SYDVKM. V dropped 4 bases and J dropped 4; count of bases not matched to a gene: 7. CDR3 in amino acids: CASSSATGGAETQYF. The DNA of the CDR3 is TGTGCCAGCAGTTCAGCGACAGGGGGGGCAGAGACCCAGTACTTC.

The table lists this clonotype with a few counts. The CDR3 here is CASRGSGGVNTEAFF. In nucleotides, the CDR3 is TGTGCCAGCAGGGGTTCAGGAGGGGTGAACACTGAAGCTTTCTTT. This chain uses TRBV7-9 with TRBJ1-1; D may be TRBD1 (5 bases). The CDR3 length is 15 residues. V lost 6 bases and J lost 0, with 14 bases in between. Germline CDR1 reads SEHNR; CDR2 reads FQNEAQ (reference sequence).

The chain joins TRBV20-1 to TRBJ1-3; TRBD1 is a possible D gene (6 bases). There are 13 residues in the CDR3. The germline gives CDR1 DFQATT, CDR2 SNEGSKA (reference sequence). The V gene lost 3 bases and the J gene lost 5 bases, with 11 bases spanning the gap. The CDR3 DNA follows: TGCAGTGCTAGGGGGGGGCCAAGAAACACCATATATTTT. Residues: CSARGGPRNTIYF.

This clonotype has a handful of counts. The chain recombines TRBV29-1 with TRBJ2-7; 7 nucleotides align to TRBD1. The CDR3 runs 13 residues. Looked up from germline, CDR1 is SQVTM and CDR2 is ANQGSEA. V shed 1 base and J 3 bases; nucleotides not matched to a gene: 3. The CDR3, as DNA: TGCAGCGTTGAAGGGGGACAGCTCTACGAGCAGTACTTC. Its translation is CSVEGGQLYEQYF.

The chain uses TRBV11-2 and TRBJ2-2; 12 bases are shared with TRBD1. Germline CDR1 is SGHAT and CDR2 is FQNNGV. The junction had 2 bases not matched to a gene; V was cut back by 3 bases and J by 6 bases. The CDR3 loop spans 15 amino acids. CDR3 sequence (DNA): TGTGCCAGCAGCTTTGGGACAGGGGGCTCCGGGGAGCTGTTTTTT. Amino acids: CASSFGTGGSGELFF.

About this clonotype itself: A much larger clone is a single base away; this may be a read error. This chain's CDR3 is CASAGITNEKLFF. DNA for the CDR3: TGTGCCAGCGCGGGTATAACTAATGAAAAACTGTTTTTT. This rearrangement joins TRBV28 to TRBJ1-4; no clear D gene. The germline gives CDR1 MDHEN, CDR2 SYDVKM. Between the trimmed V and J ends, which lost 8 bases and 1 base, there was a span of 8 bases. CDR3 size: 13 residues. Looking up the rest from reference TRBV28 and TRBJ1-4 gives the full variable domain: DVKVTQSSRYLVKRTGEKVFLECVQDMDHENMFWYRQDPGLGLRLIYFSYDVKMKEKGDIPEGYSVSREKKERFSLILESASTNQTSMYLCASAGITNEKLFFGSGTQLSVL.

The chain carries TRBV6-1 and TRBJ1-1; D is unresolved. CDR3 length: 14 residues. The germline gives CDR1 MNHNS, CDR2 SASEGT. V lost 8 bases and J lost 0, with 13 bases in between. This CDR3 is CASFLKRLNTEAFF. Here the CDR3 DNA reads TGTGCCAGCTTTCTCAAGAGGTTGAACACTGAAGCTTTCTTT.

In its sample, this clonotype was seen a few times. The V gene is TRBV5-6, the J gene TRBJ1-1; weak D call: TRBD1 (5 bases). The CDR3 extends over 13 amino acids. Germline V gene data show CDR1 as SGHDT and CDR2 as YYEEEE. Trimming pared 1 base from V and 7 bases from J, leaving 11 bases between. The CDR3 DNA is TGTGCCAGCAGCTTGTGGGGGGGTAGTGAAGCTTTCTTT. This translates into CASSLWGGSEAFF.

The CDR3 coding sequence is TGTGCTATCAAAGGGTCTAACTACGAGCAGTACTTC. Translated: CAIKGSNYEQYF. The genes are TRBV6-5 and TRBJ2-7; D not resolved. Germline V gives CDR1 MNHEY, CDR2 SVGAGI. The CDR3 extends over 12 amino acids.

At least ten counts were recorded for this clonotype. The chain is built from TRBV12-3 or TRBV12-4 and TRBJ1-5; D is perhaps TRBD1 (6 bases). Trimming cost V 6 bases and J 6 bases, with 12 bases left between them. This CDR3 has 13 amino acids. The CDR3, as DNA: TGTGCCAGCAGCCCCGGGGGGGCTCAGCCCCAGCATTTT. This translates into CASSPGGAQPQHF.

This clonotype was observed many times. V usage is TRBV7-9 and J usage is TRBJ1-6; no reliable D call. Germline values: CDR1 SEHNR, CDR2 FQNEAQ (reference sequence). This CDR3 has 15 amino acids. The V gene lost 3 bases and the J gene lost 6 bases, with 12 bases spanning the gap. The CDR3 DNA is TGTGCCAGCAGCTTTGGCGGAGCGTTTAATTCACCCCTCCACTTT. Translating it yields CASSFGGAFNSPLHF. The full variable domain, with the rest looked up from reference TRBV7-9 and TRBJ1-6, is DTGVSQNPRHKITKRGQNVTFRCDPISEHNRLYWYRQTLGQGPEFLTYFQNEAQLEKSRLLSDRFSAERPKGSFSTLEIQRTEQGDSAMYLCASSFGGAFNSPLHFGNGTRLTVT.

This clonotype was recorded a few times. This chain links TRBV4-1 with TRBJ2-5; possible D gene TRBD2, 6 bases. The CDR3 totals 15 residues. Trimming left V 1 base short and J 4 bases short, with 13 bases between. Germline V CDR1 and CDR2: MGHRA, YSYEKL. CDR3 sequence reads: CASSQVEVSGETQYF. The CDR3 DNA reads TGCGCCAGCAGCCAAGTAGAGGTTAGCGGAGAGACCCAGTACTTC.

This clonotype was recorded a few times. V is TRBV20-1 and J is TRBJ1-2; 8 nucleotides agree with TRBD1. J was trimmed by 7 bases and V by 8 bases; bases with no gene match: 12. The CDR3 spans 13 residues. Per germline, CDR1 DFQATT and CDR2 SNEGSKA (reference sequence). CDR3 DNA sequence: TGCAGTCCAGACGACAGGGGAGCTTTTGGCTACACCTTC. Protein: CSPDDRGAFGYTF.

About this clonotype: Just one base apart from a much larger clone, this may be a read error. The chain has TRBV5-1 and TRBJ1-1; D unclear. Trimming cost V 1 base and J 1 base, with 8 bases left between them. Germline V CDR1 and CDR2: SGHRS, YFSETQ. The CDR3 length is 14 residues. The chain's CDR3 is CASSLSRQNTEAFF. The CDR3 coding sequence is TGCGCCAGCAGCTTGAGCAGGCAGAACACTGAAGCTTTCTTT.